These 6 T cell receptor beta chains came from one sample sequenced in a study of blood T cell repertoires in COVID-19. Sequencing used immunoSEQ multiplex PCR; TCRdb keeps in-frame clones, though not all of them. The data contain approximately 300,000 clones, 83% of them singletons. Sequencing used peripheral blood. The source of these receptors is a woman aged 45-65 years with acute or convalescent COVID-19.

The J gene is TRBJ1-2, the V gene TRBV5-6; 8 positions match TRBD1. The CDR3 covers 16 residues. Per germline, CDR1 SGHDT and CDR2 YYEEEE. Losses at the gene ends were 0 bases for V and 0 bases for J; bases not matched to a gene: 4. The CDR3 sequence is CASSLGDRRPNYGYTF. The DNA for the CDR3 is TGTGCCAGCAGCTTGGGGGACAGGAGACCTAACTATGGCTACACCTTC.

V and J are TRBV19 and TRBJ2-4; D might be TRBD2 (7 bases). The CDR3 is 14 amino acids. Deletions cut 2 bases from V and 5 bases from J, with 10 bases between. CDR1 is LNHDA and CDR2 is SQIVND in the germline V gene (reference sequence). The CDR3 bases are TGTGCCAGTAGTATATGGGGGGGCGAAAACATTCAGTACTTC. Translation gives CASSIWGGENIQYF.

The chain has TRBV7-9 and TRBJ2-7; TRBD1 is a possible D gene (5 bases). The CDR3 totals 12 residues. Germline CDR1 and CDR2: SEHNR and FQNEAQ (reference sequence). V was shortened by 5 bases and J by 3 bases, with 8 bases between the two germline ends. CDR3 sequence: CASSQTVYEQYF. The DNA of the CDR3 is TGTGCCAGCAGCCAGACAGTCTACGAGCAGTACTTC.

The rearrangement links TRBV6-2 or TRBV6-3 to TRBJ1-1; perhaps TRBD1 as D (5 bases). CDR1 is MNHEY and CDR2 is SVGEGT in the germline V gene. V lost 0 bases to trimming and J lost 7 bases, with 12 bases between them. The length of the CDR3 is 14 residues. The CDR3 here is CASSYSIQGGEAFF. CDR3 bases: TGTGCCAGCAGTTACTCGATCCAGGGAGGTGAAGCTTTCTTT.

The V and J genes are TRBV6-2 or TRBV6-3 and TRBJ1-1, with D unclear. Germline assignment: CDR1 MNHEY and CDR2 SVGEGT. Trimming pared 2 bases from V and 4 bases from J, leaving 14 bases between. The CDR3 has 15 residues. CDR3 nucleotide sequence: TGTGCCAGCAGTTACCTACGGGAACATGGCACTGAAGCTTTCTTT. It yields the protein CASSYLREHGTEAFF.

J is TRBJ1-2 and V is TRBV21-1; no check of the table's D call, TRBD1, against the DNA was made. TRBV21-1 is a documented pseudogene. This CDR3 is 14 amino acids long. DNA for the CDR3: TGTGCCAGCAGCAACGACAGCTATAACTATGGCTACACCTTC. Residues: CASSNDSYNYGYTF.